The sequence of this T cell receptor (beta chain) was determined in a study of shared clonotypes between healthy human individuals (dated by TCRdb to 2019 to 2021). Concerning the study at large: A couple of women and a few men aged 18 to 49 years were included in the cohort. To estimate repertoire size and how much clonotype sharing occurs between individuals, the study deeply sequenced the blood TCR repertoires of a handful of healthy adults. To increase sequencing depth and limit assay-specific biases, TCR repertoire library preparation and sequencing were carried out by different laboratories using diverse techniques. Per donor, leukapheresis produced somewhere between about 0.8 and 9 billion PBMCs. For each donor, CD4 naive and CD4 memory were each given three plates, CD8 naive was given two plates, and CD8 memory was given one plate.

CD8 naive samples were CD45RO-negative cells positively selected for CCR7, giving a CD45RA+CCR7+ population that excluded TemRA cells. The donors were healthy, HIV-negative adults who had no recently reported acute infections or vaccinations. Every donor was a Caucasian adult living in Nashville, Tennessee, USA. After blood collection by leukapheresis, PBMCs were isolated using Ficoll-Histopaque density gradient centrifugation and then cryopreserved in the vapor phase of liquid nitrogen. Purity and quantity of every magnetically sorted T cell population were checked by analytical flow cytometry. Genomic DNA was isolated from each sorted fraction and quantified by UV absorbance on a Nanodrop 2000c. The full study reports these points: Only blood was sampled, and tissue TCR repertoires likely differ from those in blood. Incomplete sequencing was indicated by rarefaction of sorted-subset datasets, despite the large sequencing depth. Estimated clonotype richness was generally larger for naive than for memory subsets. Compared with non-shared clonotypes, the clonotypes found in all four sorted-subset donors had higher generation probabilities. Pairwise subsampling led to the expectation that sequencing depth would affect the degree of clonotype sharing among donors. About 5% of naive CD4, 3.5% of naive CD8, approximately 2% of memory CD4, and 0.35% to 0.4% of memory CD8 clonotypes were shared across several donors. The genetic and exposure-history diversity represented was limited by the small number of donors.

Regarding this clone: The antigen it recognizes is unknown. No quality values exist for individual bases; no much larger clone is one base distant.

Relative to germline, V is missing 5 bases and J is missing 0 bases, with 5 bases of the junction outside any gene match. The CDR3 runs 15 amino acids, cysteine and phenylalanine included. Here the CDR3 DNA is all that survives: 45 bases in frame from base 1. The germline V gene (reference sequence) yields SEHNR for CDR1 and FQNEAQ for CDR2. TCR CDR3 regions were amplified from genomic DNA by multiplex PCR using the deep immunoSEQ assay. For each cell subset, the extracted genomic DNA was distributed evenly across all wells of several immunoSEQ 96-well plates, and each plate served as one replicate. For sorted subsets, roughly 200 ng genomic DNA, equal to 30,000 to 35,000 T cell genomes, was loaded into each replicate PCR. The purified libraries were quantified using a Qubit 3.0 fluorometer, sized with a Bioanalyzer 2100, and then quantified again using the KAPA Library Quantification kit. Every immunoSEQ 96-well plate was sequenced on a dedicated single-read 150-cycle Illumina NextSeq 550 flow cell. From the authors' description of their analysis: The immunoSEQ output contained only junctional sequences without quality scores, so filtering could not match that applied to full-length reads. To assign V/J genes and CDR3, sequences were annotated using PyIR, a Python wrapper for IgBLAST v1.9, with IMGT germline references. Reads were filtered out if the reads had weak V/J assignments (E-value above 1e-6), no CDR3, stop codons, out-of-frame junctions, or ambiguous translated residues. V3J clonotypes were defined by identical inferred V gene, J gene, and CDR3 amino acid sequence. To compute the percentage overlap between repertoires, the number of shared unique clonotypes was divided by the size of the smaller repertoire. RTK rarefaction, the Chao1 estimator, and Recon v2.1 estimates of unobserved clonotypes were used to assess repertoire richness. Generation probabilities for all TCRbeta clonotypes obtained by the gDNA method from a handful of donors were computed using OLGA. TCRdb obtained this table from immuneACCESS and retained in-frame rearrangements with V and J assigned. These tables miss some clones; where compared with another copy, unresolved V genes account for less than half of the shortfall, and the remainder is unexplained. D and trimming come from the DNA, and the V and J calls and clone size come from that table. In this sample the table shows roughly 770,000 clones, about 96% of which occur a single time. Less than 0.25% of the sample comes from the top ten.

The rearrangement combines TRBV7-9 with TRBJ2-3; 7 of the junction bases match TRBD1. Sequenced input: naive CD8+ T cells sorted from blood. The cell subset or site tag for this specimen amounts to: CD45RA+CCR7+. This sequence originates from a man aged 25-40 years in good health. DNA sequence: TGTGCCAGCAGCCCCCGGGACAGTAGCACAGATACGCAGTATTTT. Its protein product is CASSPRDSSTDTQYF.